One and the same sample provided the 10 T cell receptor beta chains below, sequenced in a study of CD8+ T cells in alopecia areata. cDNA prepared by RNA extraction and subsequent reverse transcription served as the template for sequencing. Using immunoSEQ multiplex PCR, the repertoire was profiled, and TCRdb retains in-frame clones only, with some absent. Among roughly 140,000 clones, 51% were seen once, and the ten largest hold approximately 0.99%. The sample in question was CD4+ T cells sorted from blood, obtained at week 0. The receptors shown here come from a human donor with alopecia areata.

This clone occurred once. The J gene is TRBJ2-7, the V gene TRBV11-2, with a possible D match to TRBD2 (5 bases). The germline V gene has CDR1 SGHAT and CDR2 FQNNGV. V was cut by 5 bases and J by 7 bases, with 15 bases left in between. This CDR3 is 13 amino acids long. The CDR3 sequence is CASSDMGVREQYF. The DNA for the CDR3 is TGTGCCAGCAGCGATATGGGAGTGCGGGAGCAGTACTTC.

The chain couples TRBV28 to TRBJ2-5, with D hard to call. Germline loops: CDR1 MDHEN, CDR2 SYDVKM. Trimming removed 6 bases at V and 5 bases at J, with 13 bases between. The CDR3 contains 13 residues. This CDR3 reads CASRLPGSETQYF. The DNA for the CDR3 is TGTGCCAGCAGGCTCCCCGGGTCGGAGACCCAGTACTTC.

The chain recombines TRBV10-3 with TRBJ2-1; 12 positions match TRBD2. Germline CDR1 reads ENHRY; CDR2 reads SYGVKD. The CDR3 is 15 amino acids. V dropped 9 bases and J dropped 6; count of bases not matched to a gene: 9. Here the CDR3 DNA reads TGTGCCATTAAGCAAGGACTAGCGGGAATCAATGAGCAGTTCTTC. It translates to CAIKQGLAGINEQFF.

This rearrangement joins TRBV30 to TRBJ1-1; 7 bases match TRBD1. This CDR3 has 10 amino acids. Germline lookup yields CDR1 GTSNPN and CDR2 SVGIG (reference sequence). Trimming cost V 5 bases and J 6 bases; bases outside gene matches: 0. CDR3 coding DNA: TGTGCCTGGGGACAGGCTGAAGCTTTCTTT. This encodes CAWGQAEAFF.

The chain uses TRBV29-1 and TRBJ1-4, with D perhaps TRBD1 (5 bases). The length of the CDR3 is 16 residues. The V end lost 0 bases, the J end lost 5 bases, and 16 bases lay between the germline ends. From germline, CDR1 is SQVTM and CDR2 ANQGSEA. Here the CDR3 reads CSVEDPRGGLNEKLFF. In DNA, the CDR3 is TGCAGCGTTGAAGATCCCCGGGGGGGATTGAATGAAAAACTGTTTTTT.

J is TRBJ2-4 and V is TRBV7-9; 9 positions match TRBD2. J gave up 6 bases and V 5 bases, and 17 bases lay outside the gene matches. The CDR3 extends over 18 amino acids. Germline V gene sequence: CDR1 SEHNR, CDR2 FQNEAQ (reference sequence). The CDR3 reads CASSLKPFGAGGPNIQYF. The CDR3 DNA reads as TGTGCCAGCAGCCTGAAACCTTTTGGCGCGGGAGGGCCAAACATTCAGTACTTC.

This chain joins TRBV7-8 and TRBJ2-5; possible D gene TRBD2, 6 bases. The CDR3 is made up of 16 amino acids. Germline CDR1 SGHVS, CDR2 FQNEAQ. Trimming cost V 7 bases and J 5 bases, with 23 bases left between them. CDR3 sequence (DNA): TGTGCCAGCACCGACGGGGCGGGGCGAAGCAGGGAGACCCAGTACTTC. This codes for CASTDGAGRSRETQYF.

This clone was counted between two and nine times. V usage is TRBV10-3 and J usage is TRBJ2-2, with TRBD2 as a possible D gene (6 bases). The length of the CDR3 is 15 residues. In germline, CDR1 is ENHRY, CDR2 SYGVKD. The V gene lost 6 bases and the J gene lost 3 bases, with 14 bases spanning the gap. The CDR3 nucleotides are TGTGCCATCAGAAAGGAGGGCCGTGACACCGGGGAGCTGTTTTTT. This sequence encodes CAIRKEGRDTGELFF.

This clone was observed a single time. CDR3 nucleotide sequence: TGCAGTGCTAGCCTACAAGAGACCCAGTACTTC. Encoded protein: CSASLQETQYF. V gene TRBV20-1 combines with J gene TRBJ2-5; D not resolved. With 3 bases removed from V and 2 bases from J, the gap between germline ends came to 4 bases. The CDR3 loop spans 11 amino acids. CDR1 DFQATT and CDR2 SNEGSKA come from the germline V gene (reference sequence).

V gene TRBV30 combines with J gene TRBJ2-1; 9 bases are a match to TRBD1. V lost 5 bases, J lost 9 bases, and 14 bases stayed unmatched. Germline CDR1 GTSNPN, CDR2 SVGIG (reference sequence). The CDR3 contains 15 residues. CDR3 DNA sequence: TGTGCCTGGGAACAGGGGGCATCGATTGGGGGTGAGCAGTTCTTC. It translates to CAWEQGASIGGEQFF. Full variable domain (remainder filled in from reference TRBV30 and TRBJ2-1): SQTIHQWPATLVQPVGSPLSLECTVEGTSNPNLYWYRQAAGRGLQLLFYSVGIGQISSEVPQNLSASRPQDRQFILSSKKLLLSDSGFYLCAWEQGASIGGEQFFGPGTRLTVL.